These 7 T cell receptor beta chains were sequenced from one sample in a study of beta chain features in type 1 diabetes. General observations from the study: TCRB CDR3s from Type 1 diabetes patients were moderately but significantly shorter in all four CD4+ subsets.

Antigens of these TCRs are unknown. What was sequenced were expressed TCRB transcripts, since all of the isolated RNA had been reverse transcribed. The repertoire was sequenced with immunoSEQ multiplex PCR; TCRdb's copy has only in-frame clones and lacks some. The data contain a few hundred thousand clones, roughly 13% of them singletons. Sequenced input: naive CD4+ T cells from blood. Receptors were obtained from a man aged 25 to 45 with type 1 diabetes.

This clone showed up just a few times. The chain joins TRBV18 to TRBJ2-5, with D perhaps TRBD2 (5 bases). The length of the CDR3 is 13 residues. In germline, CDR1 is KGHSH, CDR2 LQKENI. V gave up 5 bases and J gave up 1 base, with 8 bases separating them. CDR3 nucleotides: TGTGCCAGCTCATCCGAGGGCCAAGAGACCCAGTACTTC. Protein sequence: CASSSEGQETQYF.

In this sample, this clone turned up a few times. V and J are TRBV4-3 and TRBJ2-5; D ambiguous. Trimming removed 1 base at V and 5 bases at J, with 8 bases between. The CDR3 sequence is 13 residues long. Germline CDR1 and CDR2: LGHNA and YSLEER. The CDR3 spells CASSQVRWETQYF. The CDR3 DNA reads TGCGCCAGCAGCCAAGTACGGTGGGAGACCCAGTACTTC.

The V gene is TRBV29-1, the J gene TRBJ2-4; 8 bases align to TRBD2. With 6 bases clipped from V and 11 bases from J, the junction kept 21 bases outside the gene matches. The V gene's germline CDR1 is SQVTM and CDR2 ANQGSEA. This CDR3 spans 16 amino acids. This chain's CDR3 is CSVIRTGGLAAGVQYF. In nucleotides, the CDR3 is TGCAGCGTAATAAGGACGGGGGGGCTGGCTGCAGGTGTTCAGTACTTC.

For this clone: The same CDR3 can be traced to other DNA sequences in this sample. This sequence joins TRBV9 and TRBJ2-1; D not resolved. The CDR3 length is 15 residues. From germline, CDR1 is SGDLS and CDR2 YYNGEE. Between the trimmed V and J ends, which lost 2 bases and 0 bases, there was a span of 9 bases. This chain's CDR3 is CASSVGTSSYNEQFF. The CDR3 DNA is TGTGCCAGCAGCGTGGGCACGAGCTCCTACAATGAGCAGTTCTTC.

J is TRBJ1-2 and V is TRBV20-1; D gene unclear. Germline V gene sequence: CDR1 DFQATT, CDR2 SNEGSKA (reference sequence). V dropped 6 bases and J dropped 11 bases, with 13 bases sitting between them. The CDR3 covers 10 residues. The CDR3 is CSARPGSYTF. DNA for the CDR3: TGCAGTGCAAGGCCGGGGAGTTACACCTTC.

This clone was counted only a few times. V is TRBV19 and J is TRBJ2-3, with TRBD1 matching 7 bases. V lost 2 bases, J lost 2 bases, and 4 bases stayed unmatched. CDR3 size: 15 residues. The germline V gene encodes CDR1 LNHDA and CDR2 SQIVND (reference sequence). The CDR3 reads CASSIHRGFTDTQYF. The CDR3 nucleotides read TGTGCCAGTAGTATACACAGGGGTTTCACAGATACGCAGTATTTT.

This chain links TRBV30 with TRBJ2-3; no definite D call. Trimming took 4 bases from V and 14 from J, leaving 19 bases between them. Germline V gene sequence: CDR1 GTSNPN, CDR2 SVGIG (reference sequence). This CDR3 comprises 12 residues. As DNA, the CDR3 is TGTGCCTGGACTGGGCTTAGTGACCTCCCGTATTTT. This encodes CAWTGLSDLPYF.